One sample yielded the 18 T cell receptor beta chains listed below, sequenced in a study of CD8+ T cells in alopecia areata. Stated treatment: oral pan-JAK inhibitor, 5-10 mg twice daily. As the sequencing template, cDNA was produced by extracting RNA and reverse transcribing it. TCRdb's table, derived via immunoSEQ multiplex PCR, lists solely in-frame clones and lacks some. The sample contains under 250,000 clones, more than 45% of which appear only once. The specimen comprised CD4+ T cells sorted from blood, sampled at week 4, from a patient treated with tofacitinib. These receptors were obtained from a human donor with alopecia areata.

This clone occurred a few times. The V gene is TRBV6-5, the J gene TRBJ2-1; the D gene is possibly TRBD1 (5 bases). This CDR3 region has 12 residues. The V gene lost 7 bases and the J gene lost 3 bases, with 7 bases spanning the gap. In germline, CDR1 is MNHEY, CDR2 SVGAGI. In DNA, the CDR3 is TGTGCCAGCACCGACAGCTACAATGAGCAGTTCTTC. Amino acid sequence: CASTDSYNEQFF.

This clone has a count of ten or more. CDR3 sequence: CASSGAGTALSPLHF. The CDR3 DNA reads TGTGCCAGTAGTGGGGCCGGGACGGCCCTTTCACCCCTCCACTTT. This rearrangement joins TRBV19 to TRBJ1-6, with D possibly being TRBD1 (5 bases). This CDR3 is built from 15 residues. Germline loops: CDR1 LNHDA, CDR2 SQIVND (reference sequence). V was cut by 5 bases and J by 9 bases, with 17 bases left in between.

This chain joins TRBV5-1 and TRBJ2-1; 10 bases match TRBD1. The CDR3 is made up of 19 amino acids. The germline V gene encodes CDR1 SGHRS and CDR2 YFSETQ. V was pared by 4 bases and J by 0 bases, with 13 bases of the junction left unmatched. Here the CDR3 reads CASSDHKGQGKDSYNEQFF. DNA for the CDR3: TGCGCCAGCAGCGACCACAAGGGACAGGGGAAGGACTCCTACAATGAGCAGTTCTTC.

The chain is built from TRBV29-1 and TRBJ2-3; D might be TRBD2 (7 bases). Between the trimmed V and J ends, which lost 1 base and 6 bases, there was a span of 20 bases. Looked up from germline, CDR1 is SQVTM and CDR2 is ANQGSEA. The CDR3 consists of 16 residues. Here the CDR3 DNA reads TGCAGCGTTGAAGTGGGGCGCGGGGGCCTCCGGGATACGCAGTATTTT. Translation gives CSVEVGRGGLRDTQYF.

This chain connects TRBV30 to TRBJ2-7; maybe TRBD1 (6 bases). The V gene lost 3 bases and the J gene lost 3 bases, with 9 bases spanning the gap. The germline gives CDR1 GTSNPN, CDR2 SVGIG (reference sequence). This CDR3 spans 12 amino acids. The CDR3 is CAWRRDNYEQYF. CDR3 in DNA: TGTGCCTGGAGAAGGGACAACTACGAGCAGTACTTC.

The chain couples TRBV30 to TRBJ2-7; TRBD1 or TRBD2 may be the D gene (5 bases each). Deletions cut 2 bases from V and 0 bases from J, with 14 bases between. This CDR3 is built from 15 residues. Per the germline V gene, CDR1 is GTSNPN and CDR2 is SVGIG (reference sequence). CDR3 residues: CAWSPRDGASYEQYF. The CDR3 nucleotides read TGTGCCTGGAGTCCTCGGGACGGGGCCTCCTACGAGCAGTACTTC.

The chain uses TRBV5-1 and TRBJ1-1, with D hard to call. Looked up from germline, CDR1 is SGHRS and CDR2 is YFSETQ. This CDR3 region has 14 residues. V was shortened by 1 base and J by 2 bases, with 9 bases between the two germline ends. This chain's CDR3 is CASSLPQLNTEAFF. CDR3 DNA sequence: TGCGCCAGCAGCTTGCCACAGCTAAACACTGAAGCTTTCTTT.

V gene TRBV2 combines with J gene TRBJ1-1, with unresolved D. Trimming shortened V by 0 bases and J by 5 bases, and 16 bases separated the two germline ends. The CDR3 covers 16 residues. Germline CDR1 is SNHLY and CDR2 is FYNNEI. The CDR3 DNA follows: TGTGCCAGCAGTGAAGCCAGACTTCGGGTGGGTACTGAAGCTTTCTTT. It codes for CASSEARLRVGTEAFF.

With respect to this clone: The same CDR3 can be traced to other DNA sequences in this sample. This sequence joins TRBV19 and TRBJ2-2; tentatively, D is TRBD2 (7 bases). The CDR3 extends over 16 amino acids. The V and J ends lost 0 bases and 0 bases respectively, with 8 bases between them. Germline CDR1 and CDR2: LNHDA and SQIVND (reference sequence). The CDR3, as DNA: TGTGCCAGTAGTATAGAAGGGGGGGCGAACACCGGGGAGCTGTTTTTT. It is translated as CASSIEGGANTGELFF.

The rearrangement uses TRBV6-5 and TRBJ1-1; D gene ambiguous. The CDR3 runs to 14 residues. Per germline, CDR1 MNHEY and CDR2 SVGAGI. V was trimmed by 2 bases and J by 5 bases, leaving 12 bases between them. The CDR3 DNA follows: TGTGCCAGCAGTTACAGCTCCGGGGTAACTGAAGCTTTCTTT. Its translation is CASSYSSGVTEAFF.

The chain couples TRBV2 to TRBJ1-2, with 7 bases that match TRBD1. CDR3 size: 13 residues. V gave up 9 bases and J gave up 8 bases; unmatched junction bases: 12. CDR1 and CDR2 (germline): SNHLY, FYNNEI. CDR3 in amino acids: CARTYDRARGYTF. CDR3 nucleotide sequence: TGTGCCAGAACATACGACAGGGCTCGGGGCTACACCTTC.

Notes on this clone: The same CDR3 is also encoded by other DNA sequences in this sample. CDR3 DNA sequence: TGTGCCAGCAGCTTGCCAGGGGGCTATGGCTACACCTTC. This encodes CASSLPGGYGYTF. The rearrangement uses TRBV5-6 and TRBJ1-2; 7 bases are shared with TRBD1. V trimming: 1 base; J trimming: 4 bases; junction bases outside the gene matches: 1. This CDR3 is 13 amino acids long. The germline V gene has CDR1 SGHDT and CDR2 YYEEEE.

This clone has a count of ten or more. The chain joins TRBV19 to TRBJ2-2; no reliable D call. The CDR3 spans 14 residues. V lost 2 bases and J 4 bases, leaving 8 bases between the germline ends. Germline CDR1 and CDR2: LNHDA and SQIVND (reference sequence). The CDR3 sequence: CASSIKAVTGELFF. In nucleotides, the CDR3 is TGTGCCAGTAGTATAAAGGCGGTCACCGGGGAGCTGTTTTTT.

This chain uses TRBV30 with TRBJ2-7, with a possible D match to TRBD1 (7 bases). CDR1 GTSNPN and CDR2 SVGIG come from the germline V gene (reference sequence). Trimming removed 0 bases at V and 2 bases at J, with 14 bases between. The CDR3 contains 15 residues. The CDR3 DNA is TGTGCCTGGAGTGTACAGGGGAGGAAGACCTACGAGCAGTACTTC. This encodes CAWSVQGRKTYEQYF.

The rearrangement joins TRBV18 to TRBJ2-1; D is ambiguous. Germline V gene sequence: CDR1 KGHSH, CDR2 LQKENI. The length of the CDR3 is 13 residues. Trimming cost V 1 base and J 10 bases, with 11 bases left between them. The CDR3 spells CASSPRVPNEQFF. For the CDR3, the DNA is TGTGCCAGCTCACCACGGGTCCCCAACGAGCAGTTCTTC. Looking up the rest from reference TRBV18 and TRBJ2-1 gives the full variable domain: NAGVMQNPRHLVRRRGQEARLRCSPMKGHSHVYWYRQLPEEGLKFMVYLQKENIIDESGMPKERFSAEFPKEGPSILRIQQVVRGDSAAYFCASSPRVPNEQFFGPGTRLTVL.

The chain recombines TRBV2 with TRBJ2-5; D is perhaps TRBD1 (6 bases). V gave up 2 bases and J gave up 1 base, with 11 bases separating them. Germline CDR1 SNHLY, CDR2 FYNNEI. The CDR3 runs 15 residues. The CDR3 region is CASSENGQFQETQYF. The CDR3 bases are TGTGCCAGCAGTGAAAATGGACAGTTCCAAGAGACCCAGTACTTC.

V gene TRBV29-1 combines with J gene TRBJ1-2; TRBD1 might be the D (5 bases). Between the trimmed V and J ends, which lost 8 bases and 7 bases, there was a span of 20 bases. Germline lookup yields CDR1 SQVTM and CDR2 ANQGSEA. The CDR3 spans 13 residues. CDR3 region: CSLYHGGAGGYTF. The CDR3 coding sequence is TGCAGCCTATACCATGGAGGGGCGGGTGGCTACACCTTC.

The chain combines TRBV7-9 with TRBJ1-6; D unclear. Per the germline V gene, CDR1 is SEHNR and CDR2 is FQNEAQ (reference sequence). This CDR3 is 17 amino acids long. Trimming pared 0 bases from V and 0 bases from J, leaving 9 bases between. CDR3: CASSLAQGSSYNSPLHF. As DNA, the CDR3 is TGTGCCAGCAGCTTAGCGCAAGGGAGCTCCTATAATTCACCCCTCCACTTT. Complete variable domain (other parts from reference TRBV7-9 and TRBJ1-6): DTGVSQNPRHKITKRGQNVTFRCDPISEHNRLYWYRQTLGQGPEFLTYFQNEAQLEKSRLLSDRFSAERPKGSFSTLEIQRTEQGDSAMYLCASSLAQGSSYNSPLHFGNGTRLTVT.